This is a list of T cell receptor beta chains from one sample in a study of cytomegalovirus exposure and HLA in healthy donors. Generated by immunoSEQ multiplex PCR, the TCRdb table keeps only in-frame clones and is missing some. The sample has fewer than 150,000 clones, around 82% seen once. The sequenced sample was PBMCs. Receptors originate from a man aged 45 to 65 in good health and CMV-seronegative. CDR3s include the opening cysteine and the closing phenylalanine or tryptophan. D genes are given only for firm matches. Not every row has a clone size; where given, it reads once, few, many or a size class.

clone_size	d_call	j_call	v_call	cdr3_nt	cdr3_aa
-	-	TRBJ2-1	TRBV11-1	TGTGCCAGCAGCTTAGTAGCGGTTTCGGACAATGAGCAGTTCTTC	CASSLVAVSDNEQFF
-	-	TRBJ2-5	TRBV7-2	TGTGCCAGCAGCACCGACGGCGCGACTGGGGAGACCCAGTACTTC	CASSTDGATGETQYF
-	TRBD2	TRBJ2-2	TRBV19	TGTGCCAGTAGTAATTCCGGGACTAGCGGGAACACCGGGGAGCTGTTTTTT	CASSNSGTSGNTGELFF
few	-	TRBJ1-3	TRBV30	TGTGCCTGGATTCAAAACTCTGGAAACACCATATATTTT	CAWIQNSGNTIYF
-	TRBD2	TRBJ2-2	TRBV6-1	TGTGCCAGTAAAACTAGCGGGAGGGCCGGGGAGCTGTTTTTT	CASKTSGRAGELFF
-	TRBD2	TRBJ2-7	TRBV6-1	TGTGCCAGCATTGGGACTAGCGGGGCCTGGGAGCAGTACTTC	CASIGTSGAWEQYF
-	TRBD1	TRBJ1-1	TRBV5-1	TGCGCCAGCAGCCTACAGGGGTCGGGCACTGAAGCTTTCTTT	CASSLQGSGTEAFF
-	TRBD1	TRBJ2-5	TRBV5-1	TGCGCCAGCAGCTTGAACAGGGGGATGCAAGAGACCCAGTACTTC	CASSLNRGMQETQYF
-	TRBD2	TRBJ2-2	TRBV2	TGTGCCACCTCTAGCGGGAGAAACACCGGGGAGCTGTTTTTT	CATSSGRNTGELFF
once	TRBD1	TRBJ2-7	TRBV7-8	TGTGCCAGCAGCGTCCGGGACAGCCCCTACGAGCAGTACTTC	CASSVRDSPYEQYF
few	-	TRBJ1-1	TRBV4-3	TGCGCCAGCAGCCAAGGCCCCGGGGGGCGGCCGTCTGAAGCTTTCTTT	CASSQGPGGRPSEAFF
-	-	TRBJ1-1	TRBV6-5	TGTGCCAGCAGTTCTCCAGGCTTGAACACTGAAGCTTTCTTT	CASSSPGLNTEAFF
-	TRBD1	TRBJ1-1	TRBV28	TGTGCCAGCAGTTTCCGACAGGGCACTGAAGCTTTCTTT	CASSFRQGTEAFF
-	-	TRBJ2-5	TRBV12-1	TGTGCCAGCAGCCCAAGACTAGCCGTCGAGACCCAGTACTTC	CASSPRLAVETQYF
few	TRBD1	TRBJ1-3	TRBV19	TGTGCCAGTAGTAGCACCAGGGGGGCCACCATATATTTT	CASSSTRGATIYF
-	TRBD2	TRBJ2-3	TRBV7-2	TGTGCCAGCAGCCCGGCCCACGGGACTAGCGGGGGCACAGATACGCAGTATTTT	CASSPAHGTSGGTDTQYF
-	-	TRBJ1-1	TRBV5-1	TGCGCCAGCAGCCCCACCCGGGGTGGGAACACTGAAGCTTTCTTT	CASSPTRGGNTEAFF
-	TRBD2	TRBJ2-7	TRBV7-2	TGTGCCAGCAGCGCGACTAGCGTTCCCTACGAGCAGTACTTC	CASSATSVPYEQYF
-	-	TRBJ2-5	TRBV5-8	TGTGCCAGCAGCTTGGGCACTCAAGAGACCCAGTACTTC	CASSLGTQETQYF